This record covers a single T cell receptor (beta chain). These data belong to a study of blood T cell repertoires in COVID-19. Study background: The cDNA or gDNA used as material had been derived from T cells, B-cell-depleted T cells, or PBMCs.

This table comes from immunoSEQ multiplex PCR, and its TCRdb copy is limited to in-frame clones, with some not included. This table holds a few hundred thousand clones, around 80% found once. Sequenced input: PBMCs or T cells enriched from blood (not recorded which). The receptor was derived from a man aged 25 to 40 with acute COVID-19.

CDR3 sequence (DNA): TGCGCCAGCAGCTCCAGGCTACTGGAAACTGAAGCTTTCTTT. Its protein product is CASSSRLLETEAFF. The V call is TRBV5-1, the J call TRBJ1-1; no clear D. CDR1 is SGHRS, CDR2 YFSETQ, per germline. This CDR3 spans 14 amino acids. The V and J ends lost 3 bases and 5 bases respectively, with 14 bases between them. Looking up the rest from reference TRBV5-1 and TRBJ1-1 gives the full variable domain: KAGVTQTPRYLIKTRGQQVTLSCSPISGHRSVSWYQQTPGQGLQFLFEYFSETQRNKGNFPGRFSGRQFSNSRSEMNVSTLELGDSALYLCASSSRLLETEAFFGQGTRLTVV.